This record covers a single T cell receptor (beta chain). Residents of about two dozen US areas, aged about 18 to 89 years, made up the participants. The data are from a study of blood T cell repertoires in COVID-19. Study in general: The United States, Italy and Spain provided the acute and convalescent COVID-19 samples. PBMCs, B-cell-depleted T cells, or T cells provided the cDNA or gDNA that made up the material.

The trim removed 6 bases at V and 2 bases at J, leaving 4 bases unmatched. The CDR3 runs to 14 residues. Germline V CDR1 and CDR2: MNHEY, SVGAGI. Libraries were prepared by immunoSEQ multiplex PCR; TCRdb keeps only in-frame clonotypes and omits some of them. Among some 170,000 clones, around 80% were seen once, and the ten largest hold over 12%. Material for sequencing was PBMCs or T cells enriched from blood (not recorded which). This TCR was sampled from a man aged 50 or older who had recovered from COVID-19. The V and J genes are TRBV6-5 and TRBJ2-7; 10 nucleotides align to TRBD2. The CDR3 region has the DNA TGTGCCAGCAGAGGGACTAGCGTGCCCTACGAGCAGTACTTC. This sequence encodes CASRGTSVPYEQYF.